These T cell receptor beta chains were read from a single sample in a study of T cells after yellow fever vaccination. TCRdb reprocessed the 5' RACE reads with MiXCR, giving one entry per CDR3 protein. The sample has just over 250,000 distinct CDR3 sequences, roughly 5.6% seen once. The sequencing used CD4+ T cells sorted from PBMCs, collected on the day of the yellow fever booster vaccination. The receptors stem from a man aged 18 to 35 who received the YFV17D yellow fever vaccine. Both conserved end residues are part of each CDR3. Rows give clone size only sometimes, using once, few, many, or a class for an expanded clone.

j_gene,v_gene,abundance,CDR3aa
TRBJ1-1,TRBV18,NA,CASSPRGHLDTEAFF
TRBJ2-4,TRBV7-8,NA,CASLPGRGRTKNIQYF
TRBJ1-2,TRBV7-2,NA,CASSLAAQGYTF
TRBJ2-5,TRBV12-3/TRBV12-4,many,CASTGSETQYF
TRBJ1-2,TRBV10-3,few,CAIGGTGGYGYTF
TRBJ2-3,TRBV9,NA,CASSVDVITTDTQYF
TRBJ1-5,TRBV7-2,many,CASSLEGNDQPQHF
TRBJ1-2,TRBV6-5,many,CASSYSGGSNYGYTF
TRBJ1-3,TRBV29-1,few,CSVSGRYSGNTIYF
TRBJ2-1,TRBV20-1,many,CSARVVRSYNEQFF
TRBJ1-1,TRBV5-4,few,CASSGDYTEAFF